A single sample is the source of the 17 T cell receptor beta chains below, sequenced in a study of CD8+CD57+ T cells in acquired aplastic anemia. Using genomic DNA as the template, TCR beta VDJ and CDR3 profiling was carried out. One entry per CDR3 protein results from TCRdb running MiXCR on the reads. The table shows tens of thousands of distinct CDR3 sequences, with 65% to 70% occurring only once. The specimen sequenced was sorted CD4+, CD8+, or CD8+CD57+ T cells (not recorded which) from PBMCs. All receptors derive from a human donor in good health, serving as a control.

Many counts were recorded for this clonotype. The gene calls are TRBV28 and TRBJ2-6; D is undetermined. V was cut by 4 bases and J by 0 bases, with 7 bases left in between. The CDR3 is 15 residues long. CDR1 and CDR2 from the germline V gene are MDHEN and SYDVKM. The chain's CDR3 is CASSSYLSGANVLTF. The CDR3 nucleotides read TGTGCCAGCAGTTCGTACCTCTCTGGGGCCAACGTCCTGACTTTC.

This clonotype was picked up one time. The chain uses TRBV4-1 and TRBJ2-7, with 8 bases lining up with TRBD1. The CDR3 runs 16 residues. Germline V gives CDR1 MGHRA, CDR2 YSYEKL. V shed 8 bases and J 3 bases; nucleotides not matched to a gene: 15. CDR3 protein: CASSFGGRQGYYEQYF. DNA for the CDR3: TGCGCCAGCTCCTTCGGAGGCAGACAGGGGTACTACGAGCAGTACTTC.

The chain carries TRBV20-1 and TRBJ1-1; D is perhaps TRBD1 (5 bases). The CDR3 spans 13 residues. V was clipped by 3 bases and J by 3 bases, with 11 bases between them. Germline V gives CDR1 DFQATT, CDR2 SNEGSKA (reference sequence). CDR3 amino acids: CSASGGRDTEAFF. CDR3 sequence (DNA): TGCAGTGCTAGTGGGGGTAGGGACACTGAAGCTTTCTTT.

This clonotype was observed once. This sequence joins TRBV19 and TRBJ2-5, with D tentatively TRBD2 (6 bases). The CDR3 length is 13 residues. V was trimmed by 5 bases and J by 5 bases, leaving 12 bases between them. The germline CDR1 and CDR2 sequences are LNHDA and SQIVND (reference sequence). CDR3 bases: TGTGCCAGTAGTCCGACTAGAGCGGAGACCCAGTACTTC. Translated, it gives CASSPTRAETQYF.

This clonotype was observed once. The genes are TRBV11-2 and TRBJ2-1; TRBD2 matches 11 bases. The J call may not be correct, given that the DNA end is closer to TRBJ2-5. This CDR3 is 14 amino acids long. Germline V gene sequence: CDR1 SGHAT, CDR2 FQNNGV. The chain's CDR3 is CASSFSGGAGTQYF. In DNA, the CDR3 is TGTGCCAGCAGCTTTAGCGGGGGGGCCGGGACCCAGTACTTC.

This clonotype was observed a few times. The chain employs TRBV2 and TRBJ2-7, with D perhaps TRBD1 (5 bases). CDR3 length: 14 residues. V was trimmed by 7 bases and J by 0 bases, leaving 13 bases between them. Germline CDR1 and CDR2: SNHLY and FYNNEI. CDR3 loop: CASTKAGPSYEQYF. CDR3 DNA sequence: TGTGCCAGCACTAAGGCAGGGCCCTCCTACGAGCAGTACTTC. Full variable domain (remainder filled in from reference TRBV2 and TRBJ2-7): EPEVTQTPSHQVTQMGQEVILRCVPISNHLYFYWYRQILGQKVEFLVSFYNNEISEKSEIFDDQFSVERPDGSNFTLKIRSTKLEDSAMYFCASTKAGPSYEQYFGPGTRLTVT.

In this sample, this clonotype turned up once. The chain couples TRBV7-8 to TRBJ2-7; D not resolved. V was shortened by 3 bases and J by 6 bases, with 15 bases between the two germline ends. This CDR3 comprises 14 residues. Germline V lookup: CDR1 SGHVS, CDR2 FQNEAQ. The CDR3 sequence is CASSFTDDLPEQYV. The CDR3 nucleotides read TGTGCCAGCAGCTTCACTGACGACCTTCCCGAGCAGTACGTC.

The chain carries TRBV12-3 or TRBV12-4 and TRBJ2-2; D unresolved. The CDR3 runs to 15 residues. V lost 3 bases and J 2 bases, leaving 10 bases between the germline ends. CDR3 residues: CASSFHTGNTGELFF. CDR3 nucleotide sequence: TGTGCCAGCAGTTTCCATACCGGAAACACCGGGGAGCTGTTTTTT.

This clonotype is a singleton in its sample. The chain has TRBV7-8 and TRBJ1-1; 9 bases match TRBD1. The CDR3 extends over 16 amino acids. V lost 5 bases, J lost 4 bases, and 11 bases stayed unmatched. Germline values: CDR1 SGHVS, CDR2 FQNEAQ. In DNA, the CDR3 is TGTGCCAGCAGCCCGCCGGGACAGGGTAGGGGCACTGAAGCTTTCTTT. Its protein is CASSPPGQGRGTEAFF.

The chain is built from TRBV19 and TRBJ1-6, with 9 positions matching TRBD1. Germline V CDR1 and CDR2: LNHDA, SQIVND (reference sequence). J was trimmed by 7 bases and V by 5 bases; bases with no gene match: 3. The CDR3 extends over 14 amino acids. The CDR3 region has the DNA TGTGCCAGTAGTGAGGACAGGGGAAATTCACCCCTCCACTTT. Its translation is CASSEDRGNSPLHF. Variable domain in full (rest from reference TRBV19 and TRBJ1-6): DGGITQSPKYLFRKEGQNVTLSCEQNLNHDAMYWYRQDPGQGLRLIYYSQIVNDFQKGDIAEGYSVSREKKESFPLTVTSAQKNPTAFYLCASSEDRGNSPLHFGNGTRLTVT.

This chain joins TRBV7-6 and TRBJ1-1; 9 bases are a match to TRBD1. The length of the CDR3 is 14 residues. Germline assignment: CDR1 SGHVS and CDR2 FNYEAQ. J was trimmed by 5 bases and V by 5 bases; bases with no gene match: 6. The CDR3 DNA follows: TGTGCCAGCAGCGCCGGGACAGGGAATACTGAAGCTTTCTTT. Protein sequence: CASSAGTGNTEAFF.

This clonotype was counted many times. This sequence joins TRBV12-3 or TRBV12-4 and TRBJ1-4; D perhaps matches TRBD1 (5 bases). V shed 7 bases and J shed 4 bases, with 22 bases lying between them. The CDR3 sequence is 17 residues long. CDR3 loop: CASNQDPYRPNNEKLFF. The CDR3 DNA is TGTGCCAGCAATCAGGACCCGTACAGGCCCAATAATGAAAAACTGTTTTTT.

The chain employs TRBV29-1 and TRBJ2-7; perhaps TRBD1 as D (6 bases). Trimming shortened V by 6 bases and J by 3 bases, and 18 bases separated the two germline ends. This CDR3 comprises 14 residues. CDR1 is SQVTM, CDR2 ANQGSEA, per germline. In nucleotides, the CDR3 is TGCAGCGTCCTTACCCTCCGGGACAACTACGAGCAGTACTTC. Translated: CSVLTLRDNYEQYF.

The V call is TRBV7-2, the J call TRBJ1-2, with TRBD1 identical over 8 bases. The germline V gene has CDR1 SGHTA and CDR2 FQGNSA. V shed 7 bases, J shed 0 bases, and the junction held 4 bases outside the gene matches. CDR3 size: 14 residues. CDR3: CASTPGQANYGYTF. The DNA for the CDR3 is TGTGCCAGCACCCCGGGACAGGCTAACTATGGCTACACCTTC.

The chain employs TRBV5-1 and TRBJ2-1; TRBD2 agrees at 8 bases. The CDR3 length is 15 residues. The V gene's germline CDR1 is SGHRS and CDR2 YFSETQ. Trimming took 0 bases from V and 8 from J; bases not matched to a gene: 7. CDR3 sequence (DNA): TGCGCCAGCAGCTTGGTTGCGGGAGGCGTGGATGAGCAGTTCTTC. Protein product: CASSLVAGGVDEQFF.

V and J are TRBV25-1 and TRBJ2-7, with a tentative D call TRBD2 (6 bases). Germline V gives CDR1 MGHDK, CDR2 SYGVNS. The CDR3 is made up of 13 amino acids. Trimming stripped 4 bases from V and 7 bases from J, with 14 bases between. CDR3 bases: TGTGCCAGCAGTGGGGCGGTTGGGGGGGAGCAGTACTTC. Translation gives CASSGAVGGEQYF.

The chain links TRBV15 to TRBJ2-7; the D gene is possibly TRBD2 (6 bases). The ends were cut back, 8 bases at V and 4 bases at J, with 9 bases in the middle. In germline, CDR1 is LNHNV, CDR2 YYDKDF (reference sequence). The CDR3 extends over 11 amino acids. CDR3 in DNA: TGTGCCACCCGGAGGGGTTACGAGCAGTACTTC. It is translated as CATRRGYEQYF. The full variable domain, rest sourced from reference TRBV15 and TRBJ2-7, is DAMVIQNPRYQVTQFGKPVTLSCSQTLNHNVMYWYQQKSSQAPKLLFHYYDKDFNNEADTPDNFQSRRPNTSFCFLDIRSPGLGDTAMYLCATRRGYEQYFGPGTRLTVT.